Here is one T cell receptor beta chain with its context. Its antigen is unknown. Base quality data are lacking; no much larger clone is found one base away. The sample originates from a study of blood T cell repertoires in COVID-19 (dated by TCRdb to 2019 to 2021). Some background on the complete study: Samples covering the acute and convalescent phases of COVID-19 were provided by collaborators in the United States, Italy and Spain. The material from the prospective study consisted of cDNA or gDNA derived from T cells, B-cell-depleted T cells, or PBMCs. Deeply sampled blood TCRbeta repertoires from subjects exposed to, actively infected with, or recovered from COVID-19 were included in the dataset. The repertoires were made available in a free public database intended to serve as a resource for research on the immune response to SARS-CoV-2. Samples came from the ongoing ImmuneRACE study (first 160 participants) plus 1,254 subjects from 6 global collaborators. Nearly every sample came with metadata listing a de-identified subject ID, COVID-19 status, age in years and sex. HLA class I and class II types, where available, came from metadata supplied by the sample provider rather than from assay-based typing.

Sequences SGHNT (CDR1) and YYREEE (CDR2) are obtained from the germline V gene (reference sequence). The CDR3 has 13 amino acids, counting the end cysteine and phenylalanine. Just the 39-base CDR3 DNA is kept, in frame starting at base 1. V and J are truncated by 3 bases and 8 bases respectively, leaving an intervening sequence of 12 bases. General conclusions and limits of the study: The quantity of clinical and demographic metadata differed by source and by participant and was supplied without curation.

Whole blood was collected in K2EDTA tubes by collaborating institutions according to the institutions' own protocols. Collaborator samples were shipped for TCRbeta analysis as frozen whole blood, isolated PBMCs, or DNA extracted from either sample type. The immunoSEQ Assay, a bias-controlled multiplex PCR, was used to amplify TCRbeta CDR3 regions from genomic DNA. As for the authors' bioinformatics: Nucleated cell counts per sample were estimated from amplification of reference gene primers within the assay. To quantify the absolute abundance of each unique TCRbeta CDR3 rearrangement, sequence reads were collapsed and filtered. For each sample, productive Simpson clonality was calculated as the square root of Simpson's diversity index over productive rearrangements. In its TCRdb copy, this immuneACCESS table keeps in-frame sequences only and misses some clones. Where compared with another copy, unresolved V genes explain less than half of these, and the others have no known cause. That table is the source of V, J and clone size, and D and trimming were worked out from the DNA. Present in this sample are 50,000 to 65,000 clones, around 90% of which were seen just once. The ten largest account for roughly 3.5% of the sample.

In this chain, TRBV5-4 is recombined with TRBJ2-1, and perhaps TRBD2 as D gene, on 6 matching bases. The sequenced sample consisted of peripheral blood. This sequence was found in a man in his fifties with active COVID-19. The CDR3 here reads CASSYQGEDEQFF. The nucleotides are TGTGCCAGCAGCTATCAAGGGGAGGATGAGCAGTTCTTC.